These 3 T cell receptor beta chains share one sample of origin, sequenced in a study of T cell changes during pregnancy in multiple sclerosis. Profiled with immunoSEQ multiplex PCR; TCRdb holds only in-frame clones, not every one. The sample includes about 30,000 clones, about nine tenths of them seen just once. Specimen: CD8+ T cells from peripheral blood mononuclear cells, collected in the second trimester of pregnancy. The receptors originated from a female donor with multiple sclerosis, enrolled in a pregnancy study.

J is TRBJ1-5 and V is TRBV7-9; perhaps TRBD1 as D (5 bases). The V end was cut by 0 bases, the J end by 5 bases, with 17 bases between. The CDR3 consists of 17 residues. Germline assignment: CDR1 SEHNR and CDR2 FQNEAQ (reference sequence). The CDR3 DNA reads TGTGCCAGCAGCTTAGCTCTAAGGCAGGGAAGCGATCAGCCCCAGCATTTT. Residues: CASSLALRQGSDQPQHF.

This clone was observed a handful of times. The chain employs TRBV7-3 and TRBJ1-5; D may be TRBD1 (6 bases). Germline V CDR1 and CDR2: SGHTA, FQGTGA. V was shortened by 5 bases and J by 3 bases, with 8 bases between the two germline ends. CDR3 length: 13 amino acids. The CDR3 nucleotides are TGTGCCAGCAGCACAGGGCCCAATCAGCCCCAGCATTTT. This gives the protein CASSTGPNQPQHF.

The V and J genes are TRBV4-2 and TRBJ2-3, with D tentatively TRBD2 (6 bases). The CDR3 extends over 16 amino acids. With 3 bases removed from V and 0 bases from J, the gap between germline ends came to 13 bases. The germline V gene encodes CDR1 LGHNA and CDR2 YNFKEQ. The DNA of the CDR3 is TGTGCCAGCAGCCAGGGGAGGAGGGATAGCACAGATACGCAGTATTTT. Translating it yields CASSQGRRDSTDTQYF.